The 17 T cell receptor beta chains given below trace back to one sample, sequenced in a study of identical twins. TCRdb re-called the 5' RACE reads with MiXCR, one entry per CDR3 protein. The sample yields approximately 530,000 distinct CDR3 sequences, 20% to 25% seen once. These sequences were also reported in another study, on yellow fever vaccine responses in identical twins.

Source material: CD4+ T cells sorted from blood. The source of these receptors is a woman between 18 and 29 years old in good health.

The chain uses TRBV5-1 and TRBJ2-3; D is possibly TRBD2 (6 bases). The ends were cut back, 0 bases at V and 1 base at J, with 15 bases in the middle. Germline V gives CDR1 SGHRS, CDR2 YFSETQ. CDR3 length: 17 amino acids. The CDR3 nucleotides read TGCGCCAGCAGCTTGGGATACGGCGGGATGGGCACAGATACGCAGTATTTT. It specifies CASSLGYGGMGTDTQYF.

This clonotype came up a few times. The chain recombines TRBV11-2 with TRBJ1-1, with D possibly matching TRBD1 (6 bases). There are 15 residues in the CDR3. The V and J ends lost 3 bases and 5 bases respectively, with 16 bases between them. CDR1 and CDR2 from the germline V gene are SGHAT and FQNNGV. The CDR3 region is CASSFWGPGGTEAFF. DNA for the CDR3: TGTGCCAGCAGCTTTTGGGGGCCGGGGGGAACTGAAGCTTTCTTT.

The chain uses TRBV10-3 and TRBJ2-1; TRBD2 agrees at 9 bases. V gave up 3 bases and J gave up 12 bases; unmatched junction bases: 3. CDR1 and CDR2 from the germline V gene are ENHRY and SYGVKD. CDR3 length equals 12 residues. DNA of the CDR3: TGTGCCATCAGTGAAGTAGCGGGGGTGCAGTTCTTC. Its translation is CAISEVAGVQFF.

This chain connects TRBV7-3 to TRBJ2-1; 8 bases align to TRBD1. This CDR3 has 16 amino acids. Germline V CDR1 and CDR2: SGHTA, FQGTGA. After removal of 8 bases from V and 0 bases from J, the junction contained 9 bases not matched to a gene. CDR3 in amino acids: CASWGQVGSSYNEQFF. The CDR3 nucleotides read TGTGCCAGCTGGGGACAGGTTGGGAGCTCCTACAATGAGCAGTTCTTC.

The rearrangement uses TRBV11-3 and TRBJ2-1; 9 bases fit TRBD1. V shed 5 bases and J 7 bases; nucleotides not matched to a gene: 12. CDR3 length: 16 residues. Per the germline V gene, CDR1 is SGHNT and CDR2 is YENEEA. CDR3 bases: TGTGCCAGCAGCAGCTCCGGGACAGGGATAATAAATGAGCAGTTCTTC. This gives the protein CASSSSGTGIINEQFF.

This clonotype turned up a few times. The CDR3 loop reads CSARDAKGAYNEQFF. The CDR3 nucleotides are TGCAGTGCTAGAGATGCTAAGGGGGCCTACAATGAGCAGTTCTTC. The gene calls are TRBV20-1 and TRBJ2-1; perhaps TRBD1 as D (6 bases). This CDR3 region has 15 residues. CDR1 and CDR2 from the germline V gene are DFQATT and SNEGSKA (reference sequence). With 0 bases removed from V and 2 bases from J, the gap between germline ends came to 11 bases.

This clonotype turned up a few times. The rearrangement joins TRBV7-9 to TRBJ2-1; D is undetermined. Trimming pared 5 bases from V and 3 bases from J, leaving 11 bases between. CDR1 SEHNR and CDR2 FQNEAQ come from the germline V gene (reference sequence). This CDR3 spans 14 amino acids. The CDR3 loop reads CASSLTALYNEQFF. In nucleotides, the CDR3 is TGTGCCAGCAGCCTAACCGCCCTCTACAATGAGCAGTTCTTC. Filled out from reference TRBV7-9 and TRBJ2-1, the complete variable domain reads DTGVSQNPRHKITKRGQNVTFRCDPISEHNRLYWYRQTLGQGPEFLTYFQNEAQLEKSRLLSDRFSAERPKGSFSTLEIQRTEQGDSAMYLCASSLTALYNEQFFGPGTRLTVL.

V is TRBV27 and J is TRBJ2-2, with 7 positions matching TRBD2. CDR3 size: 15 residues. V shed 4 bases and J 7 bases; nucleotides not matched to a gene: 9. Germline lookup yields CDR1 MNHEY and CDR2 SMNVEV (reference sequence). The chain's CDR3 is CASSWAGVNYGELFF. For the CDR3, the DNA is TGTGCCAGCAGTTGGGCGGGAGTTAATTACGGGGAGCTGTTTTTT.

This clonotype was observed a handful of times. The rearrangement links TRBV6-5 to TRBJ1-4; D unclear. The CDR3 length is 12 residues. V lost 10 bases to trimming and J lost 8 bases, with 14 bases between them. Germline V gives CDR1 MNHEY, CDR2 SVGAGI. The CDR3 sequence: CATGRFGEKLFF. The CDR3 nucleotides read TGTGCCACCGGGCGGTTTGGGGAAAAACTGTTTTTT.

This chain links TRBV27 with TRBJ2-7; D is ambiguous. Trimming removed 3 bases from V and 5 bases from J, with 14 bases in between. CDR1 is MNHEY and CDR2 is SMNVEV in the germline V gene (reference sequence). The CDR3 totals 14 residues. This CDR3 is CASSFGLVGHEQYF. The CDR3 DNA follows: TGTGCCAGCAGTTTTGGTCTAGTTGGGCACGAGCAGTACTTC.

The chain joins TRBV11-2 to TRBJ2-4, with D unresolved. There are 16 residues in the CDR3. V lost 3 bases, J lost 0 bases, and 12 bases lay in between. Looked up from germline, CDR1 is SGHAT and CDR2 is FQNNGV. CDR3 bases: TGTGCCAGCAGCTTCGGACCTTTACTAGCCAAAAACATTCAGTACTTC. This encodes CASSFGPLLAKNIQYF.

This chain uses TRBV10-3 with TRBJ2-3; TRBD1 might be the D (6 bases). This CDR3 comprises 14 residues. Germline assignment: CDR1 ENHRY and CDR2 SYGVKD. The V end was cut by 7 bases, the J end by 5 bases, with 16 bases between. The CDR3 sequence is CAINGQRSVDTQYF. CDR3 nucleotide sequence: TGTGCCATCAACGGACAGCGGTCCGTAGATACGCAGTATTTT.

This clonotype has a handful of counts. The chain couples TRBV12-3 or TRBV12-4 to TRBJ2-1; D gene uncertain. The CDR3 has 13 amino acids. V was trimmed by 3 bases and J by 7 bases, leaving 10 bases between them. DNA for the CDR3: TGTGCCAGCAGTTTCCGTTCCGGGAATGAGCAGTTCTTC. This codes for CASSFRSGNEQFF.

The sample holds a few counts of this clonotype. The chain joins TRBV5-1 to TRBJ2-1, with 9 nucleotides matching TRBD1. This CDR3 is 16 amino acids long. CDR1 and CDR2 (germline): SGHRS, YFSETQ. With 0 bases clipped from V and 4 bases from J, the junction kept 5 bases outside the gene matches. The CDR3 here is CASSLAVTGGYNEQFF. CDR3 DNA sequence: TGCGCCAGCAGCTTGGCCGTGACAGGGGGTTACAATGAGCAGTTCTTC.

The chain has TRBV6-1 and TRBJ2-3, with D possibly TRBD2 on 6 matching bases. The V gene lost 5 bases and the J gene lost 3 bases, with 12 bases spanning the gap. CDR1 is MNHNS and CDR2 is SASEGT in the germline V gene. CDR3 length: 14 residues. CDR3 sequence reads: CASSQRRETDTQYF. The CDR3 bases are TGTGCCAGCAGTCAGCGGAGGGAGACAGATACGCAGTATTTT.

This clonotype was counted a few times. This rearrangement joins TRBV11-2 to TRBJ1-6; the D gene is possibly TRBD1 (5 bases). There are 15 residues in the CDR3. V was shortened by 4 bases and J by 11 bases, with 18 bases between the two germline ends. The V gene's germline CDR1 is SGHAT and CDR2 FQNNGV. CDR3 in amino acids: CASSSPAGQNPPLHF. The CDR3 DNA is TGTGCCAGCAGCTCTCCCGCGGGGCAGAATCCACCCCTCCACTTT.

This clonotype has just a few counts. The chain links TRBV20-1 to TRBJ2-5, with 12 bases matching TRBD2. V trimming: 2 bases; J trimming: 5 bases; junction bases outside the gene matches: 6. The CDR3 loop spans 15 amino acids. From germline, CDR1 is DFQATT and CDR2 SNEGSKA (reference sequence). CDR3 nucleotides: TGCAGTGCTAGAATGACTAGCGGGAGTAGGGAGACCCAGTACTTC. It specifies CSARMTSGSRETQYF.